Included here is one T cell receptor (beta chain) sequence, with context. Antigen unknown. The sample belongs to a study of T cells expressing NK-cell markers. The study's findings and limits: The CD3+CD56-NKG2C+ fraction was also led by these clonotypes in a handful of donors.

This CDR3 comprises 15 residues. TCRdb re-called the 5' RACE reads, yielding one record per CDR3 amino acid sequence without DNA. This specimen shows a few hundred thousand distinct CDR3 sequences; the ten leading clones hold 4% to 6.5%. The sample consisted of blood T cells: a sorted CD56 or NKG2C T cell subset, CD4+ or CD8+ T cells, or bulk PBMC T cells (not recorded which). The sequence came from a man between 18 and 69 years old in good health. The chain recombines TRBV12-3 or TRBV12-4 with TRBJ2-4; lacking DNA, the TRBD1 call made by TCRdb goes unchecked. The CDR3 is CASSLSGGAGNIQYF.